This TCR beta chain was observed in a study of shared clonotypes between healthy human individuals. Method: immunoSEQ multiplex PCR; TCRdb's copy keeps in-frame clones and lacks some. The sample records some 580,000 clones, 95% to 98% being singletons. Study-level results: Represented diversity, genetic and exposure-history alike, was limited by few donors.

Trimming stripped 7 bases from V and 2 bases from J, with 9 bases between. Germline CDR1 reads SNHLY; CDR2 reads FYNNEI. CDR3 length: 13 residues. Remarks on this clone: Its specificity is unknown.

CD45RO-negative, CCR7-selected cells formed the naive CD8 fraction, which excluded terminally differentiated effector memory CD45RA+ cells. Adult donors, all healthy and HIV-negative, had no recent acute infections or vaccinations. This chain connects TRBV2 to TRBJ2-1; no reliable D call. Sequenced: naive CD8+ T cells sorted from blood. The sequence derives from a man aged 25-40 years in good health. The CDR3 sequence is CASISGTYNEQFF. For the CDR3, the DNA is TGTGCCAGCATAAGTGGAACCTACAATGAGCAGTTCTTC.